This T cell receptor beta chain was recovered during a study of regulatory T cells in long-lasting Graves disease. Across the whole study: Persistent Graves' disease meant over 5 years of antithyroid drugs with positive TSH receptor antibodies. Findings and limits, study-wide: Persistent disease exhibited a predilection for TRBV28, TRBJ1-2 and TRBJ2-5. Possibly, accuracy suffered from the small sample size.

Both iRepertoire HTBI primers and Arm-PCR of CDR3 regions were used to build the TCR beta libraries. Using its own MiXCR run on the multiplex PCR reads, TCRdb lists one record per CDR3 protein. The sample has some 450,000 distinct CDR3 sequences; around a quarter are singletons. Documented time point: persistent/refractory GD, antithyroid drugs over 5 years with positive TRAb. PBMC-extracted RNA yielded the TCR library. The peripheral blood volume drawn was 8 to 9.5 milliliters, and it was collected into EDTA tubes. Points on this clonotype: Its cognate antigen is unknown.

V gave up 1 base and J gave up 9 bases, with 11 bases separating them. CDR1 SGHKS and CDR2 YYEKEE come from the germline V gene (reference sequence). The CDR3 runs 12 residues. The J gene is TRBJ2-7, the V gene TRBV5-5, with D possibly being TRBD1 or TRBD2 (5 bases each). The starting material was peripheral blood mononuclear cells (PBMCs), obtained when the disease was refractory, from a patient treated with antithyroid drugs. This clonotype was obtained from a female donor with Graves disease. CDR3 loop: CASSLSRGGQYF. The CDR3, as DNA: TGTGCCAGCAGCTTGTCGAGGGGCGGGCAGTACTTC.